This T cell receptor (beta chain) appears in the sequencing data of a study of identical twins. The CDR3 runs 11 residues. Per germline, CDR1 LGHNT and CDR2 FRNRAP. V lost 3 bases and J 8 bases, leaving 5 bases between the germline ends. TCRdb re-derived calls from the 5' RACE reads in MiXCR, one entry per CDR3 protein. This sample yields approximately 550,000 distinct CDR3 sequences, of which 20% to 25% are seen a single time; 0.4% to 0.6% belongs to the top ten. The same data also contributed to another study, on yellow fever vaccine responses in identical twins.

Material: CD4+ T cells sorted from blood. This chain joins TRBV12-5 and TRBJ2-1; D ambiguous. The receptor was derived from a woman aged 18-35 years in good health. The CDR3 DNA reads TGTGCTAGTGGTTTAGTGGATGAGCAGTTCTTC. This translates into CASGLVDEQFF. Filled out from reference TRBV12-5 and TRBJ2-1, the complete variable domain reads DARVTQTPRHKVTEMGQEVTMRCQPILGHNTVFWYRQTMMQGLELLAYFRNRAPLDDSGMPKDRFSAEMPDATLATLKIQPSEPRDSAVYFCASGLVDEQFFGPGTRLTVL.